The 25 T cell receptor beta chains reported below all come from one sample, sequenced in a study of graft-versus-host responses after intestinal transplantation. Assay: immunoSEQ multiplex PCR; the TCRdb copy retains only in-frame clones and omits some. The sample comprises about 14,000 clones, around 94% of which are singletons, and around 0.7% rests with the top ten. The sequences come from PBMCs, collected 9 days after transplant. These receptors were obtained from a human patient who received an intestinal transplant, so some T cells may come from the graft donor.

The genes are TRBV7-9 and TRBJ1-5, with D perhaps matching TRBD1 (5 bases). CDR3 size: 15 residues. Per germline, CDR1 SEHNR and CDR2 FQNEAQ (reference sequence). V was shortened by 4 bases and J by 9 bases, with 19 bases between the two germline ends. CDR3 nucleotides: TGTGCCAGCAGCTCAGAGGTGAAGGGGCGGGGGCCCCAGCATTTT. This encodes CASSSEVKGRGPQHF.

This clone was detected once. The gene calls are TRBV7-3 and TRBJ2-2, with D maybe TRBD2 (6 bases). V lost 6 bases to trimming and J lost 2 bases, with 10 bases between them. The CDR3 contains 14 residues. CDR1 and CDR2 (germline): SGHTA, FQGTGA. Here the CDR3 reads CASRGTYNTGELFF. Written as DNA, the CDR3 is TGTGCCAGCAGGGGGACTTATAACACCGGGGAGCTGTTTTTT.

As regards this clone: The junction shows a germline mismatch at one end, possibly a read error. V and J are TRBV6-1 and TRBJ2-5; the match to TRBD2 covers 9 bases. The CDR3 is 15 amino acids. Germline V gene sequence: CDR1 MNHNS, CDR2 SASEGT. CDR3 residues: CASREASGKEETQYF. CDR3 nucleotides: TGTGCCAGCAGAGAAGCTAGCGGGAAAGAGGAGACCCAGTACTTC.

The chain carries TRBV13 and TRBJ2-7, with TRBD2 as a possible D gene (6 bases). The V and J ends lost 5 bases and 3 bases respectively, with 14 bases between them. Germline V gene sequence: CDR1 PRHDT, CDR2 FYEKMQ (reference sequence). The CDR3 covers 14 residues. The CDR3 spells CASSGRSEGYEQYF. The CDR3 DNA reads as TGTGCCAGCAGCGGCCGTTCGGAGGGCTACGAGCAGTACTTC.

In this sample, this clone turned up once. The chain links TRBV5-6 to TRBJ1-4, with D perhaps TRBD1 (6 bases). The V end lost 4 bases, the J end lost 1 base, and 14 bases lay between the germline ends. This CDR3 comprises 16 residues. The germline V gene encodes CDR1 SGHDT and CDR2 YYEEEE. DNA of the CDR3: TGTGCCAGCAGCCAAAGGGGAGGGGGAACTAATGAAAAACTGTTTTTT. This translates into CASSQRGGGTNEKLFF.

The V gene is TRBV4-1, the J gene TRBJ1-2; D remains ambiguous. Germline V gives CDR1 MGHRA, CDR2 YSYEKL. V lost 4 bases to trimming and J lost 4 bases, with 16 bases between them. This CDR3 contains 15 residues. The CDR3 nucleotides read TGCGCCAGCAGCCTAGGGTCGGAAAAGGCCTATGGCTACACCTTC. Translating gives CASSLGSEKAYGYTF.

The chain employs TRBV7-2 and TRBJ2-4; TRBD2 aligns across 8 bases. CDR1 is SGHTA, CDR2 FQGNSA, per germline. The CDR3 extends over 18 amino acids. The V and J ends lost 1 base and 5 bases, in that order; junction bases with no gene match: 13. CDR3 in amino acids: CASSLGAAGARVENIQYF. In DNA form, the CDR3 reads TGTGCCAGCAGCTTAGGGGCAGCGGGAGCTCGTGTGGAAAACATTCAGTACTTC.

The gene calls are TRBV9 and TRBJ1-1; D not resolved. CDR1 is SGDLS and CDR2 is YYNGEE in the germline V gene. The CDR3 is 14 amino acids. The germline V and J ends were trimmed by 1 base and 2 bases, with 9 bases remaining between them. CDR3: CASSVISDNTEAFF. Written as DNA, the CDR3 is TGTGCCAGCAGCGTAATCAGCGATAACACTGAAGCTTTCTTT.

The chain has TRBV6-6 and TRBJ1-1, with D hard to call. Germline loops: CDR1 MNHNY, CDR2 SVGAGI (reference sequence). The V end lost 0 bases, the J end lost 0 bases, and 2 bases lay between the germline ends. The CDR3 totals 13 residues. As DNA, the CDR3 is TGTGCCAGCAGTTACTCACTGAACACTGAAGCTTTCTTT. Translating it yields CASSYSLNTEAFF.

The chain joins TRBV12-5 to TRBJ2-1; no definite D call. V was cut by 4 bases and J by 3 bases, with 4 bases left in between. CDR3 length: 12 residues. Germline-derived CDR1 and CDR2 are LGHNT and FRNRAP. DNA of the CDR3: TGTGCTAGTGGTTGGGACTACAATGAGCAGTTCTTC. Translating gives CASGWDYNEQFF.

J is TRBJ2-1 and V is TRBV5-8; 8 nucleotides line up with TRBD1. J lost 6 bases, V lost 4 bases, and 6 bases had no gene match. Germline V gene sequence: CDR1 SGHTS, CDR2 YDEGEE. The CDR3 spans 14 residues. CDR3 coding DNA: TGTGCCAGCAGCCTTGGACAGGGCGGCAATGAGCAGTTCTTC. Translating gives CASSLGQGGNEQFF.

The V and J genes are TRBV6-1 and TRBJ1-1; no firm D call. Trimming cost V 7 bases and J 1 base, with 16 bases left between them. In germline, CDR1 is MNHNS, CDR2 SASEGT. The CDR3 runs to 15 residues. The CDR3 bases are TGTGCCAGCATACGATGGAAGATCTCGAACACTGAAGCTTTCTTT. Translating gives CASIRWKISNTEAFF.

This chain links TRBV6-6 with TRBJ1-1, with no clear D. CDR3 length equals 12 residues. Germline CDR1 and CDR2: MNHNY and SVGAGI (reference sequence). The V gene lost 6 bases and the J gene lost 1 base, with 6 bases spanning the gap. The DNA for the CDR3 is TGTGCCAGCAGGGGAAAGAACACTGAAGCTTTCTTT. Its translation is CASRGKNTEAFF.

The V gene is TRBV6-5, the J gene TRBJ1-2, with 9 bases aligning to TRBD1. V lost 2 bases, J lost 0 bases, and 1 base stayed unmatched. This CDR3 is 15 amino acids long. CDR1 is MNHEY and CDR2 is SVGAGI in the germline V gene. CDR3 in amino acids: CASSYGTGPNYGYTF. CDR3 bases: TGTGCCAGCAGTTACGGGACAGGGCCTAACTATGGCTACACCTTC.

V and J are TRBV10-1 and TRBJ2-3; 7 nucleotides match TRBD1. The germline CDR1 and CDR2 sequences are WNHNN and SYGVQD (reference sequence). The CDR3 is made up of 14 amino acids. Losses at the gene ends were 6 bases for V and 5 bases for J; bases not matched to a gene: 8. The CDR3 is CASSYRQGKDTQYF. CDR3 coding DNA: TGCGCCAGCAGCTATCGACAGGGAAAAGATACGCAGTATTTT.

The V call is TRBV20-1, the J call TRBJ2-1; D unresolved. Between the trimmed V and J ends, which lost 3 bases and 11 bases, there was a span of 11 bases. In germline, CDR1 is DFQATT, CDR2 SNEGSKA (reference sequence). There are 11 residues in the CDR3. CDR3 sequence (DNA): TGCAGTGCTAGGCGCGACCCAAAGCAGTTCTTC. Its protein is CSARRDPKQFF.

The chain recombines TRBV18 with TRBJ2-1; perhaps D is TRBD1 or TRBD2 (5 bases each). The CDR3 is 12 residues long. CDR1 is KGHSH and CDR2 is LQKENI in the germline V gene. The V end lost 3 bases, the J end lost 9 bases, and 9 bases lay between the germline ends. This chain's CDR3 is CASSPEGIEQFF. The CDR3 DNA sequence: TGTGCCAGCTCACCCGAGGGGATTGAGCAGTTCTTC.

The rearrangement uses TRBV5-4 and TRBJ2-1; D may be TRBD2 (6 bases). Germline assignment: CDR1 SGHNT and CDR2 YYREEE (reference sequence). There are 15 residues in the CDR3. V was cut by 5 bases and J by 9 bases, with 21 bases left in between. CDR3 coding DNA: TGTGCCAGCAGAGTGTGGGGAGGAGGGAGCATTGAGCAGTTCTTC. Translation: CASRVWGGGSIEQFF.

The chain employs TRBV19 and TRBJ1-2; D not certain. Trimming shortened V by 6 bases and J by 0 bases, and 14 bases separated the two germline ends. This CDR3 has 15 residues. The V gene's germline CDR1 is LNHDA and CDR2 SQIVND (reference sequence). The CDR3 loop is CASSYSRGSNYGYTF. In DNA, the CDR3 is TGTGCCAGTAGCTATTCAAGAGGCTCTAACTATGGCTACACCTTC. Combining the CDR3 with reference TRBV19 and TRBJ1-2 gives the whole variable domain DGGITQSPKYLFRKEGQNVTLSCEQNLNHDAMYWYRQDPGQGLRLIYYSQIVNDFQKGDIAEGYSVSREKKESFPLTVTSAQKNPTAFYLCASSYSRGSNYGYTFGSGTRLTVV.

The gene calls are TRBV28 and TRBJ2-3; D may be TRBD1 (5 bases). CDR1 is MDHEN, CDR2 SYDVKM, per germline. The CDR3 is 13 residues long. V dropped 6 bases and J dropped 2 bases, with 9 bases sitting between them. The CDR3 here is CASRLRDTDTQYF. CDR3 sequence (DNA): TGTGCCAGCAGGCTCAGGGACACAGATACGCAGTATTTT.

The V and J genes are TRBV5-1 and TRBJ2-2, with TRBD2 as a possible D gene (7 bases). The V and J ends lost 0 bases and 6 bases respectively, with 21 bases between them. Germline-derived CDR1 and CDR2 are SGHRS and YFSETQ. The CDR3 runs to 18 residues. DNA for the CDR3: TGCGCCAGCAGCTTGGCTGGGGGCGGGAGAAAGGAGGCCGGGGAGCTGTTTTTT. It specifies CASSLAGGGRKEAGELFF.

This chain joins TRBV6-1 and TRBJ2-3, with 8 bases that match TRBD1. The germline V gene has CDR1 MNHNS and CDR2 SASEGT. V shed 2 bases and J 1 base; nucleotides not matched to a gene: 2. The CDR3 extends over 15 amino acids. The DNA of the CDR3 is TGTGCCAGCAGTGAACCGGGACAGGGCACAGATACGCAGTATTTT. Translated, it gives CASSEPGQGTDTQYF.

The V gene is TRBV5-1, the J gene TRBJ2-7, with D perhaps TRBD2 (5 bases). V was cut by 1 base and J by 2 bases, with 16 bases left in between. The CDR3 covers 16 residues. Per the germline V gene, CDR1 is SGHRS and CDR2 is YFSETQ. This chain's CDR3 is CASSLLAGLDAYEQYF. The CDR3 DNA sequence: TGCGCCAGCAGCTTGCTAGCAGGACTCGATGCCTACGAGCAGTACTTC.

This sequence joins TRBV7-9 and TRBJ1-1; D perhaps matches TRBD1 (6 bases). The germline gives CDR1 SEHNR, CDR2 FQNEAQ (reference sequence). The CDR3 runs to 16 residues. Trimming cost V 4 bases and J 1 base, with 16 bases left between them. The CDR3 DNA follows: TGTGCCAGCAGCTCCCCCCCGGACAGAAGGAACACTGAAGCTTTCTTT. Translated: CASSSPPDRRNTEAFF.

The V and J genes are TRBV4-3 and TRBJ2-7, with D tentatively TRBD2 (5 bases). The germline gives CDR1 LGHNA, CDR2 YSLEER. Between the trimmed V and J ends, which lost 2 bases and 0 bases, there was a span of 11 bases. This CDR3 is 15 amino acids long. The CDR3 is CASSQSTEDSYEQYF. DNA for the CDR3: TGCGCCAGCAGCCAATCGACGGAGGACTCCTACGAGCAGTACTTC.